This TCR beta chain was sequenced for a study of shared clonotypes between healthy human individuals (dated by TCRdb to 2018 to 2020). As for the study more broadly: The cohort comprised two women and three men aged 18 to 49 years. For each donor, CD4 naive and CD4 memory were each given three plates, CD8 naive was given two plates, and CD8 memory was given one plate. To estimate repertoire size and how much clonotype sharing occurs between individuals, the study deeply sequenced the blood TCR repertoires of five healthy adults. To increase sequencing depth and limit assay-specific biases, TCR repertoire library preparation and sequencing were carried out by different laboratories using diverse techniques. Leukapheresis yielded between about 0.94 and 8.9 billion PBMCs per donor. Here is what the overall study found, with its caveats: Rarefaction of sorted-subset datasets indicated incomplete sequencing despite the large sequencing depth. The small number of donors limited the genetic and exposure-history diversity represented. Pairwise subsampling led to the expectation that sequencing depth would affect the degree of clonotype sharing among donors. Compared with non-shared clonotypes, clonotypes shared by all four sorted-subset donors had higher generation probabilities. Sharing across a handful of donors was observed for approximately 5% of naive CD4, around 3.5% of naive CD8, over 2% of memory CD4, and roughly 0.4% of memory CD8 clonotypes. Only blood was sampled, and tissue TCR repertoires likely differ from those in blood. Naive subsets generally had larger estimated clonotype richness than memory subsets did.

To note about this clone: This receptor's antigen is unknown. Per-base qualities were not stored, and no clone one base away is much larger.

CDR1 SGHRS and CDR2 YFSETQ were looked up in the germline V gene. The CDR3 runs 16 residues from the cysteine to the phenylalanine. Only the CDR3 DNA is retained, 48 bases long and in frame from the first base. The germline V end is reduced by 4 bases and the J end by 6 bases; junction bases left unmatched: 6. Using the deep immunoSEQ assay, multiplex PCR amplified TCR CDR3 regions from genomic DNA. Genomic DNA extracted from each cell subset was distributed evenly over all wells of several immunoSEQ 96-well plates, and each plate served as one replicate. For sorted subsets, around 200 ng genomic DNA, equal to about 30,000 T cell genomes, was loaded into each replicate PCR. The purified libraries were quantified using a Qubit 3.0 fluorometer, sized with a Bioanalyzer 2100, and then quantified again using the KAPA Library Quantification kit. Every immunoSEQ 96-well plate was sequenced on a separate single-read 150-cycle Illumina NextSeq 550 flow cell. From the authors' description of their analysis: Because the immunoSEQ output included only junctional sequences and no quality scores, the filtering could not be the same as the filtering used for full-length reads. Sequences were annotated with PyIR, a Python wrapper for IgBLAST v1.9, and V/J genes and CDR3 were assigned using IMGT germline references. Reads were filtered out if the reads had weak V/J assignments (E-value above 1e-6), no CDR3, stop codons, out-of-frame junctions, or ambiguous translated residues. V3J clonotypes were defined as sequences sharing an identical inferred V gene, J gene, and CDR3 amino acid sequence. The percentage overlap between two repertoires was calculated by dividing the number of shared unique clonotypes by the size of the smaller repertoire. Richness of each repertoire was evaluated using RTK rarefaction, the Chao1 estimator, and Recon v2.1 estimates of unobserved clonotypes. Generation probabilities were computed with OLGA for all TCRbeta clonotypes obtained by the gDNA method from several donors. TCRdb re-hosts the immuneACCESS table, in-frame sequences only. Its copies lack some clones; in the studies checked, an unresolved V gene accounts for under half of them, and the cause for the rest is not known. D and trimming come from the DNA, and the V and J calls and clone size come from that table. The sample table holds hundreds of thousands of clones, of which less than 80% were seen once. The top ten clones comprise 1.5% to 2% of the sample.

Healthy HIV-negative adults with no recently reported acute infections or vaccinations were included as donors. Every donor was a Caucasian adult living in Nashville, Tennessee, USA. CD4+ T cells were enriched by magnetic negative selection; naive cells were then positively selected on CD45RA, and the negative fraction formed the memory subset. After blood collection by leukapheresis, PBMCs were isolated using Ficoll-Histopaque density gradient centrifugation and then cryopreserved in the vapor phase of liquid nitrogen. Purity and quantity of every magnetically sorted T cell population were checked by analytical flow cytometry. Genomic DNA was isolated from each sorted fraction and quantified by UV absorbance on a Nanodrop 2000c.

The receptor was derived from a woman in her thirties in good health. The rearranged segments are TRBV5-1 and TRBJ2-1, with 14 middle bases fitting TRBD2. The sample taken for sequencing was memory CD4+ T cells sorted from blood. According to the study, the label for this sample's cell subset or site signals: CD45RA-negative fraction. The CDR3 reads CASSLQTSGRANEQFF. The sequenced DNA: TGCGCCAGCAGCCTACAGACTAGCGGGAGGGCCAATGAGCAGTTCTTC.